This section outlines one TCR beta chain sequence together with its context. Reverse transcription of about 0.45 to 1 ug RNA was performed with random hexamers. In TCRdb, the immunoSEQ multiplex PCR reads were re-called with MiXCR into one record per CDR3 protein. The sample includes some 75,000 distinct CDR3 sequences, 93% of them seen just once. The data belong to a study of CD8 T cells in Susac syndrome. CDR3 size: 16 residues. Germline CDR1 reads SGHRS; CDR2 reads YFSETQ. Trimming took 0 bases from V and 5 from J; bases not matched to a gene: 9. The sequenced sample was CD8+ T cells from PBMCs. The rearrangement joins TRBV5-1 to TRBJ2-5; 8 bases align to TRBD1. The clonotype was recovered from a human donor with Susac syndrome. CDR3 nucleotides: TGCGCCAGCAGCTTGGGGGCAGGGGGCGGTCGCGAGACCCAGTACTTC. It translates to CASSLGAGGGRETQYF.